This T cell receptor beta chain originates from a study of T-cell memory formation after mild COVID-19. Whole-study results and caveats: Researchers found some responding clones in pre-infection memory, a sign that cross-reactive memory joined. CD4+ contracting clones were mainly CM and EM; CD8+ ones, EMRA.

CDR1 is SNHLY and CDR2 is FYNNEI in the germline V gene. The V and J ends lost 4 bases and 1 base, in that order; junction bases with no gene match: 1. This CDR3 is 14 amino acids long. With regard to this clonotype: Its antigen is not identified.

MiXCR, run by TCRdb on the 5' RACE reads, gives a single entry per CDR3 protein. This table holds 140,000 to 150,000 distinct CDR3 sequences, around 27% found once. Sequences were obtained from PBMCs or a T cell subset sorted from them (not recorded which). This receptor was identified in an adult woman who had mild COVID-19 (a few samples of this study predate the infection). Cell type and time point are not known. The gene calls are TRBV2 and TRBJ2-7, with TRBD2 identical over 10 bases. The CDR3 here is CASSATSGSYEQYF. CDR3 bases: TGTGCCAGCAGTGCGACTAGCGGGTCCTACGAGCAGTACTTC.